The subject of this entry is one T cell receptor (beta chain). Its antigen is not yet known. Per-base quality was not reported, and no clone a single base away is much larger than it. The CDR3 regions of human TCRbeta chains were analyzed by immunosequencing. Regarding the original processing steps: TCRs in the repertoires were matched against a reference library of SARS-CoV-2-specific TCRs that had been generated with the MIRA antigen-specificity platform. Breadth was defined as the fraction of unique TCRs that were SARS-CoV-2-associated. Depth was defined as the fraction of total T cells that were SARS-CoV-2-associated. Using the MIRA data, each spike-specific TCR was assigned both to the spike region to which the TCR was reactive and to a CD4 or CD8 class. Log10-transformed breadth and depth values were compared by one-way ANOVA with Sidak's multiple comparisons tests. The clones in this table, taken by TCRdb from immuneACCESS, are in-frame only. Not every clone is retained; where verified, under half of the shortfall comes from an unresolved V gene, and the cause of the rest is unknown. D and trimming were read from the DNA, whereas the V and J calls and clone size are those reported in that table. The sample records about 100,000 clones, approximately 87% of which are singletons. Around 4.4% of the sample is held by the ten biggest clonotypes.

The data were taken from a study of T cell responses to AZD1222 COVID-19 vaccine (dated by TCRdb to 2020 to 2023). Regarding the study in general: TCR sequencing was performed for 233 trial participants, of whom 200 to 210 were given two doses of AZD1222 and approximately 26 were given two doses of MenACWY control vaccine. Trial participants were enrolled by age into subgroups of 18-55, 56-69 and 70-plus years, and around 150, 28 and 57 TCR-sequenced participants, respectively, were included in these subgroups. Study-wide conclusions, independent of this receptor: Reportedly, close to half of the unique spike-specific TCRs recognized epitopes lying outside the regions that are mutated in the B.1.351 and B.1.1.7 variants. The whole spike protein was spanned by vaccine-associated CD4 TCRs, and dominant responses were seen in regions 160-218 and 743-854. Participants were mostly white British, with more females than males. The authors suggested clonal diversity may have been underestimated. In the small 56-69-year group, the increase in depth fell short of significance, most likely because of low power. After two AZD1222 doses, both the breadth and the depth of spike-specific TCRs were significantly higher than at day 0 and than in MenACWY recipients. Conclusions about previously exposed vaccinees are limited, since just 5 to 7 AZD1222 recipients were seropositive for SARS-CoV-2 at baseline. No day 14 peak-response samples were available, so repertoires were characterized only after the peak T cell response.

V and J are trimmed by 4 bases and 5 bases, and the gene matches miss 12 bases of the junction. The CDR3 runs 17 residues from the cysteine to the phenylalanine. Just CDR3 DNA is preserved here, 51 bases in frame from base 1. For CDR1 and CDR2, the germline V gene lists SGHTA and FQGNSA. The intended sense of this specimen's time point label: baseline before first vaccination. This specimen's treatment or condition label, interpreted: meningococcal conjugate vaccine given as trial control. Samples from vaccinated people were obtained from the UK trials COV001 and COV002, which included a single-blind randomized controlled phase 2/3 trial of AZD1222 (ChAdOx1 nCoV-19) in healthy adults. Trial participant PBMC samples were collected at day 0 and day 28 after the second dose for TCRbeta chain sequencing.

The V and J genes are TRBV7-2 and TRBJ2-5; TRBD2 matches 11 bases in the middle. The receptor's source is an adult in good health. The sample here was peripheral blood, taken on day 0 of MenACWY control vaccination. Here is the DNA: TGTGCCAGCAGCTCCACCGGGACTAGCGGCCAGGGTGAGACCCAGTACTTC. Translated, it reads CASSSTGTSGQGETQYF.